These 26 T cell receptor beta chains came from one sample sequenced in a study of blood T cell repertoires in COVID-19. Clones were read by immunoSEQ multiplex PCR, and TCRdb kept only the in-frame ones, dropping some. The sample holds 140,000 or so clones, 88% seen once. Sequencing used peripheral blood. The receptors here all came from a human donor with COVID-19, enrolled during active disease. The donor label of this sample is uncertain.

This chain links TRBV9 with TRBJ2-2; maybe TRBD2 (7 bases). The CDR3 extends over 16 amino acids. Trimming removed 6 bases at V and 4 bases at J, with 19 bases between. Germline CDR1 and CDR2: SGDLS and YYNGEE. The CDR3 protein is CASTKDGGQGTGELFF. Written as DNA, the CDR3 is TGTGCCAGCACCAAAGACGGGGGGCAGGGCACCGGGGAGCTGTTTTTT.

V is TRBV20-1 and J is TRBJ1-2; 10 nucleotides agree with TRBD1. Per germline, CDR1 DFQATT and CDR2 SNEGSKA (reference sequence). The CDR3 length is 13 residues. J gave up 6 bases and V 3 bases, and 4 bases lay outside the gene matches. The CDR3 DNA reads TGCAGTGCTAGTGGGACAGGGGTAAATGGCTACACCTTC. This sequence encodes CSASGTGVNGYTF.

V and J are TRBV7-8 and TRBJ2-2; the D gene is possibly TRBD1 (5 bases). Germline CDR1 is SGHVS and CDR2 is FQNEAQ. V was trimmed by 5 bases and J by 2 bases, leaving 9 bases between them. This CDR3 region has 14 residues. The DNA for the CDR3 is TGTGCCAGCAGCCAGACAGCAAACACCGGGGAGCTGTTTTTT. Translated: CASSQTANTGELFF.

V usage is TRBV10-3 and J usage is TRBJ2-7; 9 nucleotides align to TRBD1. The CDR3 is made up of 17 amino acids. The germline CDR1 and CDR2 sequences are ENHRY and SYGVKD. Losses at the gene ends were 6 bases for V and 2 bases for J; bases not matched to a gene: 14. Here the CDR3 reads CAIRDTGGAGITYEQYF. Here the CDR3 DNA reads TGTGCCATCAGGGACACAGGGGGCGCAGGGATAACCTACGAGCAGTACTTC.

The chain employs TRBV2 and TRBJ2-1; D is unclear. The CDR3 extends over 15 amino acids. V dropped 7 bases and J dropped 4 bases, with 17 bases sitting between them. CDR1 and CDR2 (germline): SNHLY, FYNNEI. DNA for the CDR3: TGTGCCAGCACTGGTATCGTACCTAATTACAATGAGCAGTTCTTC. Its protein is CASTGIVPNYNEQFF.

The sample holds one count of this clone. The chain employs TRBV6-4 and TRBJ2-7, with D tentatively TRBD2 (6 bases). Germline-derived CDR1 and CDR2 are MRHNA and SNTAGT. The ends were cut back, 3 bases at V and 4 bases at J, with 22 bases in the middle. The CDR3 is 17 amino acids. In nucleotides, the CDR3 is TGTGCCAGCAGTGAGAGACCGACTAGGTGTTGGAGATACGAGCAGTACTTC. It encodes CASSERPTRCWRYEQYF.

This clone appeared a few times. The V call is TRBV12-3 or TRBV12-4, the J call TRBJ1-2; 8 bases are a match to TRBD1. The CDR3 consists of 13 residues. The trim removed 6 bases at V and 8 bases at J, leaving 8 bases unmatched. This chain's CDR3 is CASSNRTGQGYTF. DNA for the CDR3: TGTGCCAGCAGCAACAGGACAGGGCAAGGCTACACCTTC.

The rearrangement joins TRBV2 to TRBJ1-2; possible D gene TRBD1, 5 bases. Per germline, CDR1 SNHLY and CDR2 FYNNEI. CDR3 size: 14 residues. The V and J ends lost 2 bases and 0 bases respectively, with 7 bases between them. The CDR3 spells CASSEMGPNYGYTF. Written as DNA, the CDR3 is TGTGCCAGCAGTGAAATGGGGCCTAACTATGGCTACACCTTC.

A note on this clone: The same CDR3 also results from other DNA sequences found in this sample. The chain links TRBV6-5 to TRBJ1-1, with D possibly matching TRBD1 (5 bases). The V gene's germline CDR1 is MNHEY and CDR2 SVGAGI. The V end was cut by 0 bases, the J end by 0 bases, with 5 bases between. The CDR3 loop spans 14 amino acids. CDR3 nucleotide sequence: TGTGCCAGCAGTTACTCACAGGTGAACACTGAAGCTTTCTTT. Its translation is CASSYSQVNTEAFF.

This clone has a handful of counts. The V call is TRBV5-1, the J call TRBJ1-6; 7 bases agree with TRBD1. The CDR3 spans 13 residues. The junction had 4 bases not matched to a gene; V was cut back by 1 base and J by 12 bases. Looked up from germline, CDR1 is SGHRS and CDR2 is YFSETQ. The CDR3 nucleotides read TGCGCCAGCAGCTTGTCTGACAGGGAACCCCTCCACTTT. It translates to CASSLSDREPLHF.

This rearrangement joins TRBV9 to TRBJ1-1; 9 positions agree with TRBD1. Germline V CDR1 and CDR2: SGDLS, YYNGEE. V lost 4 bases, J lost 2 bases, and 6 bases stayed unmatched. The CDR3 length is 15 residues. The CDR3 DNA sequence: TGTGCCAGCAGCCTCTCGGGACAGGGAAACACTGAAGCTTTCTTT. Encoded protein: CASSLSGQGNTEAFF.

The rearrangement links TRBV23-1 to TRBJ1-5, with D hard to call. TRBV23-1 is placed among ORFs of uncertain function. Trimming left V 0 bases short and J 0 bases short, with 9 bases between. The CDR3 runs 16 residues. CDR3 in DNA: TGCGCCAGCAGTCAATCGGGCAGCTATAGCAATCAGCCCCAGCATTTT. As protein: CASSQSGSYSNQPQHF.

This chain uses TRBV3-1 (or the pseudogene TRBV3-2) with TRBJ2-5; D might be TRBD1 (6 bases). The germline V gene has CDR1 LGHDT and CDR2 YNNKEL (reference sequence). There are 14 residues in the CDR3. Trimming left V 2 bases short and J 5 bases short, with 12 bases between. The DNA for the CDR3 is TGTGCCAGCAGCCAAAGAGGGCAGGGGGAGACCCAGTACTTC. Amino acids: CASSQRGQGETQYF.

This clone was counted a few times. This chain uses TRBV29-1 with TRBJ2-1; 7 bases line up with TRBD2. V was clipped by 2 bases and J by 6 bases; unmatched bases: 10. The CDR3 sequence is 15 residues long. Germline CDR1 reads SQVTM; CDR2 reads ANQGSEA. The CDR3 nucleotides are TGCAGCGTTGAACCTTCAACGGGGGGAGCCAATGAGCAGTTCTTC. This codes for CSVEPSTGGANEQFF.

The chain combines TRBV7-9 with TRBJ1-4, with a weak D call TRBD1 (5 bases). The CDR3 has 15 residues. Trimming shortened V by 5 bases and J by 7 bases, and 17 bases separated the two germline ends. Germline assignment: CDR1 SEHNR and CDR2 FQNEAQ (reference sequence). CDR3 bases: TGTGCCAGCAGCCTTCTGGGGGGAGGTGGTGAAAAACTGTTTTTT. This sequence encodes CASSLLGGGGEKLFF.

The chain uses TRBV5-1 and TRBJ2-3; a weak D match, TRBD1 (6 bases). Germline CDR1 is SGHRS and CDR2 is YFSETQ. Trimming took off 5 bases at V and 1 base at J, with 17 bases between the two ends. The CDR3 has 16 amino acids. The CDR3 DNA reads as TGCGCCAGCAGGTACACGACAGGCCTTCGCACAGATACGCAGTATTTT. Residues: CASRYTTGLRTDTQYF.

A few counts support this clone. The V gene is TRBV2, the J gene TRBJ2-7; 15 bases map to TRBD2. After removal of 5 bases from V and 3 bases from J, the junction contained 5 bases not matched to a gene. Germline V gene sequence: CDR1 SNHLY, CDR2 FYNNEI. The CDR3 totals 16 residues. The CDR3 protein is CASSPGLAGGFYEQYF. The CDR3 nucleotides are TGTGCCAGCAGTCCGGGACTAGCGGGGGGATTCTACGAGCAGTACTTC. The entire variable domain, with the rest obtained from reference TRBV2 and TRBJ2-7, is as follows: EPEVTQTPSHQVTQMGQEVILRCVPISNHLYFYWYRQILGQKVEFLVSFYNNEISEKSEIFDDQFSVERPDGSNFTLKIRSTKLEDSAMYFCASSPGLAGGFYEQYFGPGTRLTVT.

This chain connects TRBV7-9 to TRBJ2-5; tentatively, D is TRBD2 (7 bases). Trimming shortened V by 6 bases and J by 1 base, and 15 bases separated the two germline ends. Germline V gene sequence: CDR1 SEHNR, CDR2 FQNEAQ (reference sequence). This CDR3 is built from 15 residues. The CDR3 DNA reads TGTGCCAGCAGACCCAGGGGAGGGAGCCAAGAGACCCAGTACTTC. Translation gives CASRPRGGSQETQYF.

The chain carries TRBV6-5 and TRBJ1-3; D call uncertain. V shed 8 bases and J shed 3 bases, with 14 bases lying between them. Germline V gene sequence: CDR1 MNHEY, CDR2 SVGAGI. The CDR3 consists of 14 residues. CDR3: CASSNGVGGNTIYF. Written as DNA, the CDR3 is TGTGCCAGCTCGAACGGGGTGGGTGGAAACACCATATATTTT.

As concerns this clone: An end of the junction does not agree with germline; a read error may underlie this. The CDR3 protein is CASSLGPGASGGEQYF. As DNA, the CDR3 is TGTGCTAGCAGCTTAGGCCCAGGGGCTAGCGGGGGCGAGCAGTACTTC. The chain combines TRBV7-7 with TRBJ2-7, with TRBD2 matching over 10 bases. Germline CDR1 SSHAT, CDR2 FNYEAQ (reference sequence). CDR3 length equals 16 residues. The entire variable domain, with the rest obtained from reference TRBV7-7 and TRBJ2-7, is as follows: GAGVSQSPRYKVTKRGQDVTLRCDPISSHATLYWYQQALGQGPEFLTYFNYEAQPDKSGLPSDRFSAERPEGSISTLTIQRTEQRDSAMYRCASSLGPGASGGEQYFGPGTRLTVT.

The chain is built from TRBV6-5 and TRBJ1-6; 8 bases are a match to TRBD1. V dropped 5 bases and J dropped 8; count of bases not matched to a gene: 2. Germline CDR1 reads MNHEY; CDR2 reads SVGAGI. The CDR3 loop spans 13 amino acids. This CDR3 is CASSPGQDSPLHF. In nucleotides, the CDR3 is TGTGCCAGCAGTCCGGGACAGGATTCACCCCTCCACTTT.

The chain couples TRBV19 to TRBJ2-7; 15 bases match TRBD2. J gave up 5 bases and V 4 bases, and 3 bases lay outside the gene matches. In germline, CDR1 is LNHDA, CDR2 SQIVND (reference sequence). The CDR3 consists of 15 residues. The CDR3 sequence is CASSRTSGRADEQYF. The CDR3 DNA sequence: TGTGCCAGTAGTAGGACTAGCGGGAGGGCCGACGAGCAGTACTTC.

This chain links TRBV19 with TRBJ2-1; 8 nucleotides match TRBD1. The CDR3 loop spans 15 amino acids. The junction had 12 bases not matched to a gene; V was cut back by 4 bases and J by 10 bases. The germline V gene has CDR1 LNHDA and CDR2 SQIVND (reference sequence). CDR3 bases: TGTGCCAGTAGTACCCGGGACAGGAGGCTATCGGAGCAGTTCTTC. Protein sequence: CASSTRDRRLSEQFF.

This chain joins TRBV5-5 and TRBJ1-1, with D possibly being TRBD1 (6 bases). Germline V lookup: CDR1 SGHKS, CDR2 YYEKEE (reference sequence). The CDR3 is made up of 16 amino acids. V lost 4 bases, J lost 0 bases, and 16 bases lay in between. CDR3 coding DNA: TGTGCCAGCAGCCTAACCCGGACAGAAGTGAACACTGAAGCTTTCTTT. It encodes CASSLTRTEVNTEAFF.

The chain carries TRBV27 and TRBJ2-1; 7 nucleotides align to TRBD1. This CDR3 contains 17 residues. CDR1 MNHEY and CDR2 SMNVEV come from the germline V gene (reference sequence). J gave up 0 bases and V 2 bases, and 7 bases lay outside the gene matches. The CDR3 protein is CASSLDTQGSSYNEQFF. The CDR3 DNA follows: TGTGCCAGCAGTTTAGACACACAGGGGAGCTCCTACAATGAGCAGTTCTTC.

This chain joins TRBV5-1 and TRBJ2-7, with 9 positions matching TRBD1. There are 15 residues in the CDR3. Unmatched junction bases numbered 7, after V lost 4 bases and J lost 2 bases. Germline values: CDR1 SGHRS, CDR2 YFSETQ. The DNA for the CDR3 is TGCGCCAGCAGCCCTAGGGGGACAGGGACCTACGAGCAGTACTTC. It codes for CASSPRGTGTYEQYF.